The 26 T cell receptor beta chains below come from one sample, sequenced in a study of T-cell memory formation after mild COVID-19 (dated by TCRdb to 2020 to 2022). The library was generated by 5' RACE. Sequencing was carried out with an Illumina NovaSeq 6000. The raw public reads went through TCRdb reprocessing: fastp at Q25, MiXCR clone calling, in-frame beta chains kept. Every CDR3 protein is listed once, alongside the most common genes and DNA of its rows. The sample profile shows some 130,000 distinct CDR3 sequences; approximately 5.9% of them were found once. 2% to 2.5% of the sample is taken by the ten largest. Sequenced material: PBMCs or a T cell subset sorted from them (not recorded which). The receptors were sampled from an adult woman who had mild COVID-19 (a few samples of this study predate the infection). The sample titles of this study are shuffled in the database, so cell type and time point are left out; the donor was told from shared clones.

This clonotype has ten or more counts. The chain combines TRBV5-1 with TRBJ2-3, with 12 bases identical to TRBD2. The germline CDR1 and CDR2 sequences are SGHRS and YFSETQ. V was clipped by 4 bases and J by 0 bases; unmatched bases: 3. This CDR3 spans 16 amino acids. CDR3 DNA sequence: TGCGCCAGCAGCCACGGGACTAGCGGGAGCACAGATACGCAGTATTTT. As protein: CASSHGTSGSTDTQYF.

This clonotype is judged medium-sized. This rearrangement joins TRBV2 to TRBJ2-3; D is ambiguous. Trimming took off 8 bases at V and 5 bases at J, with 17 bases between the two ends. The V gene's germline CDR1 is SNHLY and CDR2 FYNNEI. CDR3 length: 14 amino acids. CDR3 in amino acids: CASLRTPSGDTQYF. Here the CDR3 DNA reads TGTGCCAGCCTCCGAACACCCTCCGGAGATACGCAGTATTTT.

This clonotype was seen a handful of times. This chain connects TRBV18 to TRBJ2-7, with a tentative D call TRBD2 (6 bases). The CDR3 covers 16 residues. The germline V gene has CDR1 KGHSH and CDR2 LQKENI. V gave up 2 bases and J gave up 1 base, with 15 bases separating them. The CDR3 sequence: CASSPGGLRDSYEQYF. The CDR3 nucleotides read TGTGCCAGCTCACCAGGGGGACTCCGTGATTCCTACGAGCAGTACTTC.

V is TRBV29-1 and J is TRBJ1-4; 9 bases map to TRBD1. CDR3 length equals 14 residues. Per the germline V gene, CDR1 is SQVTM and CDR2 is ANQGSEA. V gave up 3 bases and J gave up 7 bases; unmatched junction bases: 6. Written as DNA, the CDR3 is TGCAGCGTTGATTCCGGGACAGGGAGTGAAAAACTGTTTTTT. Protein: CSVDSGTGSEKLFF.

Only a few counts were recorded for this clonotype. V usage is TRBV7-9 and J usage is TRBJ2-1, with D perhaps matching TRBD2 (5 bases). The CDR3 extends over 12 amino acids. V lost 8 bases, J lost 4 bases, and 9 bases lay in between. Germline-derived CDR1 and CDR2 are SEHNR and FQNEAQ (reference sequence). The CDR3 loop reads CASVREYNEQFF. CDR3 sequence (DNA): TGTGCCAGCGTCCGGGAATACAATGAGCAGTTCTTC.

This clonotype was detected ten times or more. The rearrangement joins TRBV20-1 to TRBJ2-4, with a possible D match to TRBD1 (8 bases). The V end was cut by 1 base, the J end by 6 bases, with 13 bases between. This CDR3 has 14 amino acids. Germline V gives CDR1 DFQATT, CDR2 SNEGSKA (reference sequence). CDR3 bases: TGCAGTGCTAGAGTAACAGGGGGGGGAAACATTCAGTACTTC. Residues: CSARVTGGGNIQYF.

This clonotype was counted ten times or more. The rearrangement uses TRBV5-6 and TRBJ2-7; 7 nucleotides align to TRBD2. This CDR3 is built from 17 residues. Germline V gene lookup returns CDR1 SGHDT and CDR2 YYEEEE. J gave up 5 bases and V 3 bases, and 17 bases lay outside the gene matches. CDR3 coding DNA: TGTGCCAGCAGCTGGATGACTAAGCGGAGGCGGGGGAACGAGCAGTACTTC. Its protein product is CASSWMTKRRRGNEQYF.

At least ten counts were recorded for this clonotype. This chain joins TRBV2 and TRBJ1-1; D possibly corresponds to TRBD1 (6 bases). This CDR3 has 14 residues. V was shortened by 4 bases and J by 2 bases, with 11 bases between the two germline ends. From germline, CDR1 is SNHLY and CDR2 FYNNEI. Here the CDR3 DNA reads TGTGCCAGCAGTGCTACAGGGATAAACACTGAAGCTTTCTTT. Translating it yields CASSATGINTEAFF.

This clonotype has more than one count but fewer than ten. The V gene is TRBV20-1, the J gene TRBJ2-3; 8 bases fit TRBD2. The V and J ends lost 3 bases and 3 bases, in that order; junction bases with no gene match: 5. The CDR3 has 14 amino acids. CDR1 and CDR2 from the germline V gene are DFQATT and SNEGSKA (reference sequence). The CDR3 coding sequence is TGCAGTGCTAGGGTACTAGCGGCAACAGATACGCAGTATTTT. Encoded protein: CSARVLAATDTQYF.

This clonotype was observed a handful of times. The chain's CDR3 is CASSTQGTNQPQHF. In DNA form, the CDR3 reads TGTGCCAGCAGCACGCAGGGGACCAATCAGCCCCAGCATTTT. The genes are TRBV12-3 or TRBV12-4 and TRBJ1-5; weak D call: TRBD1 (6 bases). The CDR3 runs 14 residues. V lost 6 bases and J 3 bases, leaving 12 bases between the germline ends.

The table lists this clonotype with many counts. J is TRBJ2-1 and V is TRBV7-9; D is uncertain. Trimming took off 5 bases at V and 6 bases at J, with 17 bases between the two ends. Germline V gene sequence: CDR1 SEHNR, CDR2 FQNEAQ (reference sequence). This CDR3 comprises 15 residues. DNA for the CDR3: TGTGCCAGCAGCCCTCGAATAAGGGATTCCAATGAGCAGTTCTTC. Its protein product is CASSPRIRDSNEQFF.

The V call is TRBV6-5, the J call TRBJ2-3; tentatively, D is TRBD2 (5 bases). The ends were cut back, 8 bases at V and 5 bases at J, with 14 bases in the middle. Per the germline V gene, CDR1 is MNHEY and CDR2 is SVGAGI. The CDR3 has 13 residues. The CDR3 coding sequence is TGTGCCAGCTCAGAGATCGCGGGAGATACGCAGTATTTT. Its translation: CASSEIAGDTQYF.

This clonotype occurred a few times. CDR3 nucleotides: TGTGCCAGCAGCTTAGTGGCGGGGGCTCGGGGGGAAAAACTGTTTTTT. As protein: CASSLVAGARGEKLFF. The chain has TRBV7-2 and TRBJ1-4, with a weak D call TRBD1 (6 bases). This CDR3 is built from 16 residues. V was trimmed by 1 base and J by 8 bases, leaving 17 bases between them. Per the germline V gene, CDR1 is SGHTA and CDR2 is FQGNSA. The full variable domain, with the rest looked up from reference TRBV7-2 and TRBJ1-4, is GAGVSQSPSNKVTEKGKDVELRCDPISGHTALYWYRQSLGQGLEFLIYFQGNSAPDKSGLPSDRFSAERTGGSVSTLTIQRTQQEDSAVYLCASSLVAGARGEKLFFGSGTQLSVL.

This clonotype has a count of ten or more. The chain combines TRBV7-2 with TRBJ2-3; 12 bases line up with TRBD2. The CDR3 totals 14 residues. After removal of 10 bases from V and 4 bases from J, the junction contained 6 bases not matched to a gene. Germline V gene sequence: CDR1 SGHTA, CDR2 FQGNSA. This chain's CDR3 is CATRTSGVPDTQYF. DNA of the CDR3: TGTGCCACCCGGACTAGCGGGGTCCCAGATACGCAGTATTTT.

This clonotype was seen at least ten times. The J gene is TRBJ2-3, the V gene TRBV24-1, with D possibly matching TRBD2 (6 bases). Trimming shortened V by 6 bases and J by 5 bases, and 11 bases separated the two germline ends. Germline CDR1 KGHDR, CDR2 SFDVKD. This CDR3 spans 13 amino acids. This CDR3 reads CATSLPGGDTQYF. The CDR3 DNA is TGTGCCACCAGTCTCCCCGGGGGAGATACGCAGTATTTT.

V gene TRBV30 combines with J gene TRBJ2-1, with TRBD2 matching over 12 bases. The CDR3 extends over 14 amino acids. J lost 12 bases, V lost 2 bases, and 8 bases had no gene match. The germline V gene has CDR1 GTSNPN and CDR2 SVGIG (reference sequence). CDR3 sequence (DNA): TGTGCCTGGAGTCGGACTAGCGGGGCCCCGCGGCAGTTCTTC. This sequence encodes CAWSRTSGAPRQFF.

In this sample, this clonotype turned up a few times. V gene TRBV4-3 combines with J gene TRBJ2-1, with D hard to call. CDR3 length equals 16 residues. Germline assignment: CDR1 LGHNA and CDR2 YSLEER. Trimming removed 3 bases from V and 0 bases from J, with 12 bases in between. The chain's CDR3 is CASSQLATSSYNEQFF. DNA of the CDR3: TGCGCCAGCAGCCAGCTGGCGACGAGCTCCTACAATGAGCAGTTCTTC.

The chain combines TRBV7-9 with TRBJ1-1; D is undetermined. The CDR3 covers 14 residues. Trimming removed 5 bases at V and 5 bases at J, with 15 bases between. Looked up from germline, CDR1 is SEHNR and CDR2 is FQNEAQ (reference sequence). In DNA form, the CDR3 reads TGTGCCAGCAGCCCCACGGCGGGGTCTACTGAAGCTTTCTTT. Its protein product is CASSPTAGSTEAFF. Drawing the rest from reference TRBV7-9 and TRBJ1-1, the complete variable domain is DTGVSQNPRHKITKRGQNVTFRCDPISEHNRLYWYRQTLGQGPEFLTYFQNEAQLEKSRLLSDRFSAERPKGSFSTLEIQRTEQGDSAMYLCASSPTAGSTEAFFGQGTRLTVV.

This clonotype occurred many times. V and J are TRBV7-8 and TRBJ2-1, with TRBD2 matching 12 bases. Trimming removed 1 base from V and 7 bases from J; junction bases left unmatched: 2. Germline-derived CDR1 and CDR2 are SGHVS and FQNEAQ. This CDR3 comprises 15 residues. The chain's CDR3 is CASSLELAGGNEQFF. The CDR3 coding sequence is TGTGCCAGCAGCTTAGAACTAGCGGGAGGTAATGAGCAGTTCTTC.

Many counts were recorded for this clonotype. The V and J genes are TRBV30 and TRBJ2-2; D is possibly TRBD1 (6 bases). The V end lost 3 bases, the J end lost 4 bases, and 15 bases lay between the germline ends. CDR1 is GTSNPN, CDR2 SVGIG, per germline (reference sequence). The CDR3 has 15 amino acids. The CDR3 DNA reads TGTGCCTGGAGCGCCTTAGGGGGTAGCACCGGGGAGCTGTTTTTT. Encoded protein: CAWSALGGSTGELFF.

This clonotype was counted only a few times. This chain links TRBV21-1 with TRBJ2-1; the D call in the table, TRBD1, was not verified against the DNA. TRBV21-1 is shown as a pseudogene. The length of the CDR3 is 15 residues. The CDR3 DNA follows: TGTGCCAGCAGCAACACCGGGACAGAATACAATGAGCAGTTCTTC. Translation: CASSNTGTEYNEQFF.

The table lists this clonotype with many counts. The J gene is TRBJ2-3, the V gene TRBV7-2; maybe TRBD2 (5 bases). CDR3 length: 15 amino acids. Germline V lookup: CDR1 SGHTA, CDR2 FQGNSA. V lost 5 bases to trimming and J lost 0 bases, with 12 bases between them. The CDR3 coding sequence is TGTGCCAGCAGCCGAGACTATTTAAGCACAGATACGCAGTATTTT. Translated: CASSRDYLSTDTQYF.

At least ten counts were recorded for this clonotype. The V and J genes are TRBV20-1 and TRBJ2-5; D perhaps matches TRBD1 (5 bases). CDR3 size: 17 residues. CDR1 DFQATT and CDR2 SNEGSKA come from the germline V gene (reference sequence). The germline V and J ends were trimmed by 6 bases and 0 bases, with 23 bases remaining between them. The CDR3 loop is CSALLFADKAYQETQYF. The CDR3 DNA reads TGCAGTGCCCTACTGTTCGCGGACAAAGCGTACCAAGAGACCCAGTACTTC.

This clonotype was picked up a small number of times. The V gene is TRBV7-2, the J gene TRBJ1-2, with D unclear. Germline V CDR1 and CDR2: SGHTA, FQGNSA. The CDR3 sequence is 13 residues long. V was shortened by 1 base and J by 2 bases, with 5 bases between the two germline ends. The CDR3 spells CASSLVQNYGYTF. Here the CDR3 DNA reads TGTGCCAGCAGCTTAGTCCAGAACTATGGCTACACCTTC.

Points on this clonotype: A much larger clonotype is one base distant, so this may be a read error. The chain recombines TRBV20-1 with TRBJ2-1, with D possibly matching TRBD2 (6 bases). Trimming removed 7 bases from V and 3 bases from J, with 19 bases in between. CDR3 length equals 15 residues. Germline assignment: CDR1 DFQATT and CDR2 SNEGSKA (reference sequence). CDR3: CSDSPKRVDYNEQFF. CDR3 in DNA: TGCAGTGATTCTCCAAAGCGGGTCGACTACAATGAGCAGTTCTTC.

This clonotype showed up just a few times. The gene calls are TRBV5-1 and TRBJ1-4; tentatively, D is TRBD1 (6 bases). V was cut by 0 bases and J by 0 bases, with 9 bases left in between. The CDR3 covers 16 residues. Germline CDR1 is SGHRS and CDR2 is YFSETQ. CDR3 nucleotide sequence: TGCGCCAGCAGCTTGGATGGACAGACAACTAATGAAAAACTGTTTTTT. This encodes CASSLDGQTTNEKLFF.